These 29 T cell receptor beta chains originate from one sample sequenced in a study of cytomegalovirus exposure and HLA in healthy donors. Use of 60 Vbeta and 13 Jbeta primers characterized the PCR. The table came from immunoSEQ multiplex PCR; TCRdb's copy has only in-frame clones and leaves some out. The sample carries around 210,000 clones, about 80% recorded once. Sequenced input: PBMCs. The receptors stem from a woman aged 25 to 45 in good health and CMV-seronegative.

The chain combines TRBV10-3 with TRBJ1-1, with a tentative D call TRBD1 (5 bases). Trimming took 10 bases from V and 1 from J, leaving 13 bases between them. The CDR3 is 13 residues long. Germline V gene data show CDR1 as ENHRY and CDR2 as SYGVKD. CDR3 sequence: CATLDIKNTEAFF. The DNA for the CDR3 is TGTGCCACCCTGGACATAAAGAACACTGAAGCTTTCTTT.

The V gene is TRBV7-3, the J gene TRBJ1-1; D is ambiguous. Germline-derived CDR1 and CDR2 are SGHTA and FQGTGA. Trimming removed 2 bases at V and 8 bases at J, with 12 bases between. The CDR3 length is 13 residues. CDR3 sequence: CASSLGGSTEAFF. In nucleotides, the CDR3 is TGTGCCAGCAGCTTAGGAGGGTCTACCGAAGCTTTCTTT. Using reference TRBV7-3 and TRBJ1-1 for the parts outside the CDR3, the full variable domain is GAGVSQTPSNKVTEKGKYVELRCDPISGHTALYWYRQSLGQGPEFLIYFQGTGAADDSGLPNDRFFAVRPEGSVSTLKIQRTERGDSAVYLCASSLGGSTEAFFGQGTRLTVV.

This clone turned up a few times. The V and J genes are TRBV5-1 and TRBJ2-1; TRBD1 matches at 8 bases. CDR1 and CDR2 (germline): SGHRS, YFSETQ. The V gene end was trimmed by 7 bases and the J gene end by 7 bases; junction bases not matched to a gene: 7. The CDR3 contains 13 residues. CDR3 in DNA: TGCGCCAGCGCGCCGGACAGGGTAAATGAGCAGTTCTTC. This encodes CASAPDRVNEQFF. Full variable domain (missing parts from reference TRBV5-1 and TRBJ2-1): KAGVTQTPRYLIKTRGQQVTLSCSPISGHRSVSWYQQTPGQGLQFLFEYFSETQRNKGNFPGRFSGRQFSNSRSEMNVSTLELGDSALYLCASAPDRVNEQFFGPGTRLTVL.

The chain recombines TRBV19 with TRBJ1-2; TRBD1 agrees at 7 bases. Germline V gene data show CDR1 as LNHDA and CDR2 as SQIVND (reference sequence). CDR3 length: 12 residues. Losses at the gene ends were 10 bases for V and 8 bases for J; bases not matched to a gene: 10. The CDR3 region is CATTPGQAGYTF. The CDR3 DNA reads TGTGCCACTACTCCCGGACAGGCGGGCTACACCTTC.

The gene calls are TRBV7-9 and TRBJ1-4; D unclear. V gave up 6 bases and J gave up 8 bases, with 16 bases separating them. The CDR3 contains 14 residues. CDR1 SEHNR and CDR2 FQNEAQ come from the germline V gene (reference sequence). CDR3 region: CASSSTLSREKLFF. DNA of the CDR3: TGTGCCAGCAGTTCGACACTCTCAAGGGAAAAACTGTTTTTT.

This clone was observed a handful of times. The rearrangement links TRBV9 to TRBJ2-7; 7 bases map to TRBD2. Trimming at V came to 2 bases and at J to 3 bases, leaving 11 bases not matched to a gene. Germline V CDR1 and CDR2: SGDLS, YYNGEE. The CDR3 sequence is 16 residues long. This chain's CDR3 is CASSVKSPGGNYEQYF. CDR3 nucleotide sequence: TGTGCCAGCAGCGTCAAATCACCGGGAGGAAACTACGAGCAGTACTTC.

The chain links TRBV18 to TRBJ1-5; 9 positions match TRBD1. V shed 4 bases, J shed 5 bases, and the junction held 12 bases outside the gene matches. CDR3 size: 17 residues. The germline gives CDR1 KGHSH, CDR2 LQKENI. The CDR3 loop reads CASSRKGGQGIDQPQHF. The CDR3 coding sequence is TGTGCCAGCTCACGCAAGGGGGGACAGGGAATCGATCAGCCCCAGCATTTT.

This sequence joins TRBV2 and TRBJ2-7; D not resolved. The CDR3 covers 13 residues. The germline gives CDR1 SNHLY, CDR2 FYNNEI. Trimming shortened V by 2 bases and J by 1 base, and 6 bases separated the two germline ends. The CDR3 coding sequence is TGTGCCAGCAGTGAATGGCCTTCCTACGAGCAGTACTTC. Its protein is CASSEWPSYEQYF.

The chain is built from TRBV30 and TRBJ1-5, with 12 bases identical to TRBD1. The J segment lost 6 bases and the V segment lost 1 base, leaving 4 bases of the junction unmatched. The CDR3 has 15 residues. The V gene's germline CDR1 is GTSNPN and CDR2 SVGIG (reference sequence). CDR3 sequence: CAWSGGQGAGQPQHF. CDR3 DNA sequence: TGTGCCTGGAGTGGGGGACAGGGGGCAGGTCAGCCCCAGCATTTT.

V and J are TRBV5-1 and TRBJ1-2; 11 bases match TRBD1. Looked up from germline, CDR1 is SGHRS and CDR2 is YFSETQ. The V and J ends lost 5 bases and 6 bases, in that order; junction bases with no gene match: 6. This CDR3 spans 14 amino acids. The CDR3: CASRRTGGRDGYTF. CDR3 sequence (DNA): TGCGCCAGCAGAAGGACAGGGGGCAGGGATGGCTACACCTTC.

The chain employs TRBV10-3 and TRBJ2-1, with 8 positions matching TRBD1. Germline-derived CDR1 and CDR2 are ENHRY and SYGVKD. This CDR3 region has 15 residues. Trimming at V came to 3 bases and at J to 4 bases, leaving 5 bases not matched to a gene. The CDR3 spells CAISEGRGPYNEQFF. Written as DNA, the CDR3 is TGTGCCATCAGTGAAGGCAGGGGGCCATACAATGAGCAGTTCTTC.

The chain has TRBV5-1 and TRBJ2-5; a possible D gene is TRBD1 (6 bases). The V end was cut by 6 bases, the J end by 4 bases, with 19 bases between. From germline, CDR1 is SGHRS and CDR2 YFSETQ. The CDR3 is made up of 15 amino acids. This CDR3 is CASTIAQGGGETQYF. CDR3 bases: TGCGCCAGCACCATAGCACAGGGTGGTGGAGAGACCCAGTACTTC.

The J gene is TRBJ1-1, the V gene TRBV19; D unresolved. This CDR3 has 15 residues. V was clipped by 6 bases and J by 0 bases, with 14 bases between them. Germline V lookup: CDR1 LNHDA, CDR2 SQIVND (reference sequence). The CDR3 sequence is CASRPDEGLNTEAFF. CDR3 sequence (DNA): TGTGCCAGTAGGCCCGATGAGGGCCTGAACACTGAAGCTTTCTTT.

The chain recombines TRBV5-1 with TRBJ2-1, with 13 bases aligning to TRBD2. V shed 0 bases, J shed 9 bases, and the junction held 6 bases outside the gene matches. Germline CDR1 and CDR2: SGHRS and YFSETQ. The CDR3 length is 16 residues. CDR3 region: CASSLGGTSGTGEQFF. CDR3 DNA sequence: TGCGCCAGCAGCTTGGGAGGGACTAGCGGGACTGGTGAGCAGTTCTTC.

The chain carries TRBV27 and TRBJ1-1; maybe TRBD1 (5 bases). Trimming took off 5 bases at V and 4 bases at J, with 17 bases between the two ends. The length of the CDR3 is 15 residues. Germline V gene sequence: CDR1 MNHEY, CDR2 SMNVEV (reference sequence). Here the CDR3 DNA reads TGTGCCAGCAGTCCCCCGGAGGGGTGGGTCACTGAAGCTTTCTTT. Its translation is CASSPPEGWVTEAFF.

This chain links TRBV27 with TRBJ1-1; TRBD1 matches at 11 bases. V lost 6 bases and J lost 5; bases outside the gene matches: 5. Germline-derived CDR1 and CDR2 are MNHEY and SMNVEV (reference sequence). The CDR3 has 14 residues. In nucleotides, the CDR3 is TGTGCCAGCAGCTTAGGGACAGGGGGGACTGAAGCTTTCTTT. This translates into CASSLGTGGTEAFF.

The chain employs TRBV18 and TRBJ2-7, with a weak D call TRBD2 (5 bases). The germline gives CDR1 KGHSH, CDR2 LQKENI. Trimming stripped 0 bases from V and 2 bases from J, with 8 bases between. CDR3 size: 14 residues. CDR3 loop: CASSPPFGTYEQYF. CDR3 nucleotides: TGTGCCAGCTCACCACCATTCGGGACCTACGAGCAGTACTTC.

The chain combines TRBV5-4 with TRBJ2-7, with D perhaps TRBD2 (6 bases). CDR1 is SGHNT, CDR2 YYREEE, per germline (reference sequence). The CDR3 is made up of 14 amino acids. Trimming shortened V by 4 bases and J by 3 bases, and 14 bases separated the two germline ends. The CDR3 DNA sequence: TGTGCCAGCAGCGGGGGGTTAGAAAACTACGAGCAGTACTTC. Translating gives CASSGGLENYEQYF.

This rearrangement joins TRBV28 to TRBJ2-7, with 11 bases aligning to TRBD2. The CDR3 is 15 amino acids. Per germline, CDR1 MDHEN and CDR2 SYDVKM. J was trimmed by 3 bases and V by 6 bases; bases with no gene match: 7. The CDR3 bases are TGTGCCAGCAGCTCTCGACTAGCGGGACTCTACGAGCAGTACTTC. Translation gives CASSSRLAGLYEQYF.

This clone was detected once. V gene TRBV5-6 combines with J gene TRBJ1-5, with TRBD1 as a possible D gene (5 bases). Germline CDR1 SGHDT, CDR2 YYEEEE. CDR3 size: 14 residues. Between the trimmed V and J ends, which lost 4 bases and 6 bases, there was a span of 14 bases. The DNA of the CDR3 is TGTGCCAGCAGCCACGGGAGGGGAGTTCAGCCCCAGCATTTT. The encoded protein is CASSHGRGVQPQHF.

The rearrangement links TRBV2 to TRBJ1-2; 7 bases line up with TRBD1. After removal of 6 bases from V and 4 bases from J, the junction contained 14 bases not matched to a gene. The CDR3 runs 16 residues. CDR1 SNHLY and CDR2 FYNNEI come from the germline V gene. CDR3 sequence reads: CASRLQGTQPSYGYTF. CDR3 nucleotides: TGTGCCAGCAGGCTACAGGGGACCCAACCCTCCTATGGCTACACCTTC.

The chain recombines TRBV5-1 with TRBJ1-2; 9 nucleotides match TRBD1. Germline CDR1 and CDR2: SGHRS and YFSETQ. The trim removed 4 bases at V and 8 bases at J, leaving 9 bases unmatched. The CDR3 has 14 residues. DNA for the CDR3: TGCGCCAGCAGCCTGGATGGGACAGGGCGCGGCTACACCTTC. Translated, it gives CASSLDGTGRGYTF.

The chain employs TRBV2 and TRBJ2-7; 7 nucleotides agree with TRBD2. The CDR3 contains 13 residues. CDR1 SNHLY and CDR2 FYNNEI come from the germline V gene. The ends lost 6 bases at V and 12 bases at J; junction bases unmatched: 14. The CDR3 sequence is CASRGLAVLLWYF. CDR3 sequence (DNA): TGTGCCAGCAGGGGGCTAGCGGTGCTCCTGTGGTACTTC. Based on the CDR3 plus reference TRBV2 and TRBJ2-7, the full variable domain is EPEVTQTPSHQVTQMGQEVILRCVPISNHLYFYWYRQILGQKVEFLVSFYNNEISEKSEIFDDQFSVERPDGSNFTLKIRSTKLEDSAMYFCASRGLAVLLWYFGPGTRLTVT.

The chain is built from TRBV6-5 and TRBJ1-2; 8 bases fit TRBD1. The CDR3 length is 16 residues. CDR1 and CDR2 (germline): MNHEY, SVGAGI. V shed 2 bases, J shed 4 bases, and the junction held 9 bases outside the gene matches. The CDR3 sequence: CASSYEGQDLFYGYTF. The CDR3 DNA sequence: TGTGCCAGCAGTTACGAGGGACAGGACTTATTCTATGGCTACACCTTC.

This chain links TRBV4-1 with TRBJ2-1; D not resolved. The germline V and J ends were trimmed by 5 bases and 4 bases, with 15 bases remaining between them. The CDR3 spans 15 residues. Germline CDR1 MGHRA, CDR2 YSYEKL. In DNA form, the CDR3 reads TGCGCCAGCAGCTCCCAGAGTTTCGGGTACAATGAGCAGTTCTTC. Amino acids: CASSSQSFGYNEQFF.

The chain carries TRBV30 and TRBJ1-1; 10 nucleotides agree with TRBD1. Trimming removed 7 bases from V and 6 bases from J; junction bases left unmatched: 14. Per germline, CDR1 GTSNPN and CDR2 SVGIG (reference sequence). There are 15 residues in the CDR3. In nucleotides, the CDR3 is TGTGCCTACCAGAACCCGGGACAGGGGAAATCTGAAGCTTTCTTT. Its protein is CAYQNPGQGKSEAFF. The complete variable domain, with remaining parts taken from reference TRBV30 and TRBJ1-1, reads SQTIHQWPATLVQPVGSPLSLECTVEGTSNPNLYWYRQAAGRGLQLLFYSVGIGQISSEVPQNLSASRPQDRQFILSSKKLLLSDSGFYLCAYQNPGQGKSEAFFGQGTRLTVV.

The chain uses TRBV5-4 and TRBJ1-1, with a possible D match to TRBD1 (5 bases). The V end was cut by 3 bases, the J end by 3 bases, with 18 bases between. The germline gives CDR1 SGHNT, CDR2 YYREEE (reference sequence). CDR3 length: 16 amino acids. The CDR3 nucleotides read TGTGCCAGCAGCTGGGACGGGGAACGGGGGGACACTGAAGCTTTCTTT. Amino acid sequence: CASSWDGERGDTEAFF.

This sequence joins TRBV27 and TRBJ2-7; possible D gene TRBD2, 5 bases. V shed 6 bases and J shed 2 bases, with 17 bases lying between them. This CDR3 region has 15 residues. The germline V gene encodes CDR1 MNHEY and CDR2 SMNVEV (reference sequence). The CDR3 is CASSPGGIPAYEQYF. The CDR3, as DNA: TGTGCCAGCAGCCCCGGAGGAATCCCAGCCTACGAGCAGTACTTC.

The V gene is TRBV9, the J gene TRBJ2-7; 10 bases line up with TRBD1. This CDR3 contains 14 residues. The germline V gene has CDR1 SGDLS and CDR2 YYNGEE. J lost 6 bases, V lost 0 bases, and 3 bases had no gene match. This CDR3 reads CASSVGTGGTEQYF. For the CDR3, the DNA is TGTGCCAGCAGCGTAGGGACAGGGGGAACCGAGCAGTACTTC.